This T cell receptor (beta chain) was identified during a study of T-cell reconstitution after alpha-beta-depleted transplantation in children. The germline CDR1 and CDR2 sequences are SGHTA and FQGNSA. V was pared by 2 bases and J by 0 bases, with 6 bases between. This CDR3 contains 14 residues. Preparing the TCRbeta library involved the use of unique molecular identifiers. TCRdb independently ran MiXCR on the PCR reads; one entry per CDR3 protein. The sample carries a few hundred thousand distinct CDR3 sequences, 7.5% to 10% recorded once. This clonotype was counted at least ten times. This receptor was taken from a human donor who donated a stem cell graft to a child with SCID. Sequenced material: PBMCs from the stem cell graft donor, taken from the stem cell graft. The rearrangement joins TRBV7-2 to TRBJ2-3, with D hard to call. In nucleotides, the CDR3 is TGTGCCAGCAGCTTACACTCCAGCACAGATACGCAGTATTTT. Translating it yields CASSLHSSTDTQYF.